In its sample, the clone carrying this T cell receptor (beta chain) was seen a few times. The antigen is undetermined. This entry is derived from a study of early T cells in non-severe SARS-CoV-2 infection. Study-wide background: Sequenced material consisted of bulk RNA (from unsorted whole blood), and chains were unpaired. Findings and limits, study-wide: The VDJdb matching leaned toward anti-spike CD8 responses and overlooked private and CD4 specificities.

Individual cDNA molecules carried attached unique molecular identifiers. TCRdb itself ran the 5' RACE reads through MiXCR, one entry per CDR3 protein. The top ten clones hold around 4.2% of a sample with roughly 60,000 distinct CDR3 sequences, around 13% of them seen once. This TCR came from an adult who was a healthcare worker with PCR-confirmed SARS-CoV-2 infection or an uninfected control (not recorded which). Sequencing input: whole blood.

The CDR3 is CASSSTSTLRTDTQYF. CDR3 nucleotides: TGTGCCAGCAGCTCAACCTCGACCCTGAGAACAGATACGCAGTATTTT. V is TRBV11-2 and J is TRBJ2-3; D remains ambiguous. The germline V and J ends were trimmed by 4 bases and 3 bases, with 17 bases remaining between them. Germline CDR1 SGHAT, CDR2 FQNNGV. The CDR3 loop spans 16 amino acids.